Below, one TCR beta chain is given with its context. Only in-frame clones appear in the TCRdb table, and some are missing; sequencing was by immunoSEQ multiplex PCR. In the table there are fewer than 250,000 clones, 80% to 95% of which are singletons. This sample is drawn from a study of blood T cell repertoires in COVID-19. Overall study context: Samples representing acute and convalescent COVID-19 were sourced from the United States, Italy and Spain.

Unmatched junction bases numbered 10, after V lost 4 bases and J lost 4 bases. There are 15 residues in the CDR3. From germline, CDR1 is SGHDT and CDR2 YYEEEE. It was during active infection that Seattle patients were enrolled and then longitudinally followed. Sequencing input: peripheral blood. The receptor was isolated from a young man with COVID-19, enrolled during active disease. The genes are TRBV5-6 and TRBJ2-7; the match to TRBD1 covers 8 bases. The CDR3 bases are TGTGCCAGCAGCCGAAACAGGGGGACCCTATACGAGCAGTACTTC. Its translation: CASSRNRGTLYEQYF. The full variable domain, its missing parts supplied by reference TRBV5-6 and TRBJ2-7, is DAGVTQSPTHLIKTRGQQVTLRCSPKSGHDTVSWYQQALGQGPQFIFQYYEEEERQRGNFPDRFSGHQFPNYSSELNVNALLLGDSALYLCASSRNRGTLYEQYFGPGTRLTVT.